A single sample gave rise to the 23 T cell receptor beta chains below, sequenced in a study of T-cell reconstitution after alpha-beta-depleted transplantation in children. Library preparation (for TCRbeta) was performed with unique molecular identifiers. TCRdb analysed the PCR reads with MiXCR anew, one entry per CDR3 protein. The sample contains around 93,000 distinct CDR3 sequences, roughly 8.8% of which appear only once. The sample here was PBMCs from the stem cell graft donor, taken from the stem cell graft. The receptors were gathered from a human donor who donated a stem cell graft to a child with congenital amegakaryocytic thrombocytopenia.

This clonotype was seen ten or more times. The chain recombines TRBV29-1 with TRBJ2-5; TRBD2 might be the D (5 bases). Germline-derived CDR1 and CDR2 are SQVTM and ANQGSEA. CDR3 length: 12 residues. Trimming took 3 bases from V and 5 from J, leaving 10 bases between them. This CDR3 reads CSVERVQETQYF. The CDR3 DNA is TGCAGCGTTGAGAGGGTACAGGAGACCCAGTACTTC.

This clonotype occurred many times. The rearrangement uses TRBV12-3 or TRBV12-4 and TRBJ2-1; 8 nucleotides match TRBD2. Trimming removed 3 bases from V and 0 bases from J; junction bases left unmatched: 4. The CDR3 is 16 amino acids. The chain's CDR3 is CASSFSGAYSYNEQFF. CDR3 DNA sequence: TGTGCCAGCAGTTTTAGCGGGGCTTACTCCTACAATGAGCAGTTCTTC.

This clonotype has at least ten counts. The V gene is TRBV5-6, the J gene TRBJ1-6; 8 bases agree with TRBD1. The germline V gene encodes CDR1 SGHDT and CDR2 YYEEEE. This CDR3 is built from 14 residues. Trimming removed 4 bases from V and 10 bases from J; junction bases left unmatched: 7. CDR3 protein: CASSGWTGRSPLHF. The CDR3 DNA follows: TGTGCCAGCAGCGGGTGGACAGGGCGCTCACCCCTCCACTTT.

The CDR3 bases are TGTGCCAGCAGCCCGGGACTAGCGGGGTGGGAGACCCAGTACTTC. This encodes CASSPGLAGWETQYF. The chain joins TRBV7-2 to TRBJ2-5; 13 bases line up with TRBD2. CDR3 size: 15 residues. V lost 5 bases, J lost 5 bases, and 5 bases stayed unmatched. Germline V CDR1 and CDR2: SGHTA, FQGNSA.

Ten or more counts support this clonotype. The V and J genes are TRBV12-3 or TRBV12-4 and TRBJ2-5; D may match TRBD1 or TRBD2 (6 bases each). The CDR3 has 15 amino acids. V shed 6 bases and J shed 5 bases, with 19 bases lying between them. CDR3 in DNA: TGTGCCAGCAGCCCGGGGACTGCTCAGGGGGAGACCCAGTACTTC. It yields the protein CASSPGTAQGETQYF.

This clonotype came up many times. V gene TRBV7-8 combines with J gene TRBJ2-7, with TRBD2 matching over 8 bases. Trimming removed 0 bases from V and 3 bases from J; junction bases left unmatched: 10. Looked up from germline, CDR1 is SGHVS and CDR2 is FQNEAQ. This CDR3 comprises 17 residues. This chain's CDR3 is CASSLALIASGRYEQYF. In nucleotides, the CDR3 is TGTGCCAGCAGCTTAGCCCTAATTGCTAGCGGGCGCTACGAGCAGTACTTC.

This clonotype showed up many times. The chain uses TRBV4-1 and TRBJ1-2; tentative D call: TRBD1 (5 bases). The CDR3 runs to 13 residues. Trimming pared 1 base from V and 6 bases from J, leaving 9 bases between. The germline CDR1 and CDR2 sequences are MGHRA and YSYEKL. The CDR3 nucleotides are TGCGCCAGCAGCCAAGCCCAGGGAAATGGCTACACCTTC. It encodes CASSQAQGNGYTF.

There are many counts of this clonotype. The chain has TRBV7-8 and TRBJ1-4; TRBD1 matches 9 bases. CDR1 and CDR2 (germline): SGHVS, FQNEAQ. The CDR3 covers 15 residues. V trimming: 3 bases; J trimming: 8 bases; junction bases outside the gene matches: 7. In nucleotides, the CDR3 is TGTGCCAGCAGCTTCGCCGGAGACAGGGGGGAAAAACTGTTTTTT. Amino acids: CASSFAGDRGEKLFF. Full variable domain (rest looked up from reference TRBV7-8 and TRBJ1-4): GAGVSQSPRYKVAKRGQDVALRCDPISGHVSLFWYQQALGQGPEFLTYFQNEAQLDKSGLPSDRFFAERPEGSVSTLKIQRTQQEDSAVYLCASSFAGDRGEKLFFGSGTQLSVL.

This clonotype appeared many times. This rearrangement joins TRBV5-1 to TRBJ2-3; D may be TRBD2 (6 bases). The CDR3 is 14 amino acids. From germline, CDR1 is SGHRS and CDR2 YFSETQ. Between the trimmed V and J ends, which lost 3 bases and 1 base, there was a span of 9 bases. CDR3 amino acids: CASSWGTGTDTQYF. The DNA for the CDR3 is TGCGCCAGCAGCTGGGGGACTGGCACAGATACGCAGTATTTT.

There are many counts of this clonotype. The rearrangement links TRBV11-2 to TRBJ1-1; D is uncertain. V shed 6 bases and J shed 0 bases, with 5 bases lying between them. The CDR3 spans 12 residues. CDR1 is SGHAT and CDR2 is FQNNGV in the germline V gene. CDR3 in amino acids: CASRRLNTEAFF. Written as DNA, the CDR3 is TGTGCCAGCAGAAGATTGAACACTGAAGCTTTCTTT.

This clonotype was picked up many times. This CDR3 reads CASSYLSGTDTQYF. CDR3 sequence (DNA): TGTGCCAGCAGCTACCTTAGCGGCACAGATACGCAGTATTTT. The rearrangement uses TRBV28 and TRBJ2-3, with D perhaps TRBD2 (5 bases). CDR1 is MDHEN, CDR2 SYDVKM, per germline. The CDR3 has 14 amino acids. Trimming shortened V by 6 bases and J by 1 base, and 11 bases separated the two germline ends.

This clonotype came up many times. The rearrangement joins TRBV14 to TRBJ2-2, with a tentative D call TRBD2 (5 bases). Germline V lookup: CDR1 SGHDN, CDR2 FVKESK. Trimming removed 5 bases at V and 8 bases at J, with 12 bases between. The CDR3 loop spans 13 amino acids. CDR3 DNA sequence: TGTGCCAGCAGCTTCTATCGGGAAGGGGAGCTGTTTTTT. Translation gives CASSFYREGELFF.

This clonotype was recorded at least ten times. J is TRBJ1-5 and V is TRBV20-1; D not certain. The V gene's germline CDR1 is DFQATT and CDR2 SNEGSKA (reference sequence). Trimming shortened V by 6 bases and J by 4 bases, and 10 bases separated the two germline ends. CDR3 length: 12 residues. The CDR3 region has the DNA TGCAGTGCGATAAGTGGGAATCAGCCCCAGCATTTT. It translates to CSAISGNQPQHF.

This clonotype was recorded many times. The chain carries TRBV4-2 and TRBJ1-2; D call uncertain. CDR1 is LGHNA, CDR2 YNFKEQ, per germline. This CDR3 comprises 16 residues. V was clipped by 0 bases and J by 8 bases, with 19 bases between them. The CDR3 sequence is CASSQDSGLGGAGYTF. For the CDR3, the DNA is TGTGCCAGCAGCCAAGACTCGGGGTTGGGAGGCGCGGGCTACACCTTC.

This clonotype appeared many times. The chain carries TRBV27 and TRBJ2-1, with D possibly being TRBD2 (5 bases). CDR1 is MNHEY, CDR2 SMNVEV, per germline (reference sequence). The CDR3 length is 12 residues. Trimming left V 7 bases short and J 5 bases short, with 9 bases between. The CDR3 coding sequence is TGTGCCAGCATCGGGATACACAATGAGCAGTTCTTC. As protein: CASIGIHNEQFF.

This clonotype was observed a handful of times. The chain uses TRBV6-5 and TRBJ2-2, with 8 bases identical to TRBD2. CDR3 length equals 17 residues. V was pared by 2 bases and J by 4 bases, with 9 bases of the junction left unmatched. Germline CDR1 is MNHEY and CDR2 is SVGAGI. The CDR3 nucleotides read TGTGCCAGCAGTTACGGGTCGGGAGGGCCTCGCACCGGGGAGCTGTTTTTT. The encoded protein is CASSYGSGGPRTGELFF.

This clonotype was recorded many times. The chain is built from TRBV10-3 and TRBJ1-3, with 8 bases matching TRBD1. Germline CDR1 reads ENHRY; CDR2 reads SYGVKD. Trimming took 7 bases from V and 0 from J; bases not matched to a gene: 8. The CDR3 loop spans 16 amino acids. CDR3 sequence: CAIKGPGGPSGNTIYF. The DNA for the CDR3 is TGTGCCATCAAGGGGCCAGGGGGCCCCTCTGGAAACACCATATATTTT.

This clonotype has at least ten counts. Written as DNA, the CDR3 is TGTGCCAGCAGCCAAGCCGGGACTAGCGGGAGACAAGAGACCCAGTACTTC. Translation gives CASSQAGTSGRQETQYF. The chain is built from TRBV4-2 and TRBJ2-5; 14 nucleotides align to TRBD2. The CDR3 is made up of 17 amino acids. In germline, CDR1 is LGHNA, CDR2 YNFKEQ. V shed 1 base and J 2 bases; nucleotides not matched to a gene: 3.

Many counts were recorded for this clonotype. The chain joins TRBV5-1 to TRBJ2-2; the match to TRBD1 covers 8 bases. Looked up from germline, CDR1 is SGHRS and CDR2 is YFSETQ. The CDR3 has 16 amino acids. Unmatched junction bases numbered 6, after V lost 4 bases and J lost 1 base. CDR3 sequence: CASSPWTGRNTGELFF. The CDR3, as DNA: TGCGCCAGCAGCCCGTGGACAGGGCGGAACACCGGGGAGCTGTTTTTT.

This clonotype was observed at least ten times. V is TRBV20-1 and J is TRBJ1-1; tentative D call: TRBD1 (5 bases). CDR3 size: 14 residues. CDR1 and CDR2 from the germline V gene are DFQATT and SNEGSKA (reference sequence). V was clipped by 1 base and J by 4 bases, with 13 bases between them. The DNA of the CDR3 is TGCAGTGCTAGAGTGACAGCCCCCGGCACTGAAGCTTTCTTT. This translates into CSARVTAPGTEAFF.

This clonotype was observed at least ten times. The chain links TRBV18 to TRBJ1-5; D is unclear. The CDR3 loop spans 15 amino acids. V lost 5 bases and J 2 bases, leaving 13 bases between the germline ends. Germline CDR1 and CDR2: KGHSH and LQKENI. The CDR3 bases are TGTGCCAGCTCAAACGGGTCGCGGGGCAATCAGCCCCAGCATTTT. Residues: CASSNGSRGNQPQHF.

This clonotype has a handful of counts. The chain has TRBV12-3 or TRBV12-4 and TRBJ1-5; perhaps TRBD1 as D (5 bases). The germline V and J ends were trimmed by 2 bases and 6 bases, with 11 bases remaining between them. The CDR3 spans 14 residues. The CDR3 protein is CASSLSGAGQPQHF. The CDR3 DNA follows: TGTGCCAGCAGTTTAAGCGGGGCCGGTCAGCCCCAGCATTTT.

The chain has TRBV5-1 and TRBJ2-6, with D possibly being TRBD1 (6 bases). Germline CDR1 SGHRS, CDR2 YFSETQ. Deletions cut 2 bases from V and 0 bases from J, with 12 bases between. This CDR3 has 17 amino acids. The CDR3 DNA is TGCGCCAGCAGCTTCCAGGGGTCCCCCTCTGGGGCCAACGTCCTGACTTTC. Protein product: CASSFQGSPSGANVLTF.